The next 15 T cell receptor beta chains were all read from a single sample in a study of graft-versus-host responses after intestinal transplantation. Sequencing used immunoSEQ multiplex PCR; TCRdb keeps in-frame clones, though not all of them. This table holds over 20,000 clones, about 88% found once. Sequencing used PBMCs, obtained more than 64 days after intestinal transplantation. Every receptor here comes from a human patient who received an intestinal transplant, so some T cells may come from the graft donor.

The rearrangement links TRBV12-5 to TRBJ2-2, with D tentatively TRBD1 (7 bases). Germline V gives CDR1 LGHNT, CDR2 FRNRAP. CDR3 length: 16 amino acids. V was shortened by 2 bases and J by 5 bases, with 15 bases between the two germline ends. CDR3 coding DNA: TGTGCTAGTGGTTTGAACCGACAGGGAGGAACCGGGGAGCTGTTTTTT. Its protein product is CASGLNRQGGTGELFF. Using reference TRBV12-5 and TRBJ2-2 for the parts outside the CDR3, the full variable domain is DARVTQTPRHKVTEMGQEVTMRCQPILGHNTVFWYRQTMMQGLELLAYFRNRAPLDDSGMPKDRFSAEMPDATLATLKIQPSEPRDSAVYFCASGLNRQGGTGELFFGEGSRLTVL.

In this sample, this clone turned up once. The chain carries TRBV10-2 and TRBJ1-5; D possibly corresponds to TRBD1 (5 bases). Germline V CDR1 and CDR2: WSHSY, SAAADI. The V end was cut by 1 base, the J end by 5 bases, with 24 bases between. This CDR3 contains 19 residues. CDR3 region: CASSEWGISPGNTDQPQHF. As DNA, the CDR3 is TGCGCCAGCAGTGAGTGGGGAATCTCCCCAGGGAATACCGATCAGCCCCAGCATTTT.

This sequence joins TRBV6-6 and TRBJ2-5; no clear D. The DNA matches TRBJ2-7 better at its end, which makes the J call doubtful. The CDR3 is 12 amino acids. Germline V lookup: CDR1 MNHNY, CDR2 SVGAGI (reference sequence). DNA of the CDR3: TGTGCCAGCAGTTACTCAATAGACGAGCAGTACTTC. Its translation: CASSYSIDEQYF.

The rearrangement joins TRBV5-4 to TRBJ1-2; D gene unclear. Germline-derived CDR1 and CDR2 are SGHNT and YYREEE (reference sequence). V gave up 0 bases and J gave up 1 base, with 7 bases separating them. The CDR3 loop spans 14 amino acids. The CDR3 DNA reads as TGTGCCAGCAGCTTGGACACTAATAACTATGGCTACACCTTC. It translates to CASSLDTNNYGYTF. Full variable domain (rest looked up from reference TRBV5-4 and TRBJ1-2): ETGVTQSPTHLIKTRGQQVTLRCSSQSGHNTVSWYQQALGQGPQFIFQYYREEENGRGNFPPRFSGLQFPNYSSELNVNALELDDSALYLCASSLDTNNYGYTFGSGTRLTVV.

CDR3 protein: CASSQAWTVDDTDTQYF. For the CDR3, the DNA is TGTGCCAGCAGCCAAGCTTGGACAGTCGACGACACAGATACGCAGTATTTT. V is TRBV14 and J is TRBJ2-3; a weak D match, TRBD1 (6 bases). Trimming removed 1 base from V and 2 bases from J, with 16 bases in between. Germline V lookup: CDR1 SGHDN, CDR2 FVKESK. CDR3 size: 17 residues.

The chain uses TRBV5-1 and TRBJ2-5; D is unclear. Germline V gene sequence: CDR1 SGHRS, CDR2 YFSETQ. V lost 2 bases and J 1 base, leaving 6 bases between the germline ends. The length of the CDR3 is 13 residues. The DNA for the CDR3 is TGCGCCAGCAGCTTCGGTCCCCAAGAGACCCAGTACTTC. It codes for CASSFGPQETQYF.

The chain uses TRBV11-2 and TRBJ2-7; TRBD1 aligns across 7 bases. Germline lookup yields CDR1 SGHAT and CDR2 FQNNGV. Trimming took 3 bases from V and 1 from J; bases not matched to a gene: 3. This CDR3 is built from 14 residues. The CDR3: CASSFRTGSYEQYF. As DNA, the CDR3 is TGTGCCAGCAGCTTCAGGACAGGATCCTACGAGCAGTACTTC.

The chain employs TRBV13 and TRBJ1-2; 7 nucleotides match TRBD1. Germline CDR1 reads PRHDT; CDR2 reads FYEKMQ (reference sequence). The ends lost 2 bases at V and 6 bases at J; junction bases unmatched: 9. This CDR3 is built from 15 residues. CDR3 DNA: TGTGCCAGCAGCTTAATCGACGACAGGGATAATGGCTACACCTTC. It translates to CASSLIDDRDNGYTF.

CDR3 in DNA: TGTGCCAGCAGCCCATTTGGGGGGAGTCATGAAAAACTGTTTTTT. Residues: CASSPFGGSHEKLFF. The chain employs TRBV27 and TRBJ1-4; the D gene is possibly TRBD1 (5 bases). The CDR3 contains 15 residues. Trimming shortened V by 6 bases and J by 6 bases, and 17 bases separated the two germline ends. Germline assignment: CDR1 MNHEY and CDR2 SMNVEV (reference sequence). The variable domain in full, with the rest retrieved from reference TRBV27 and TRBJ1-4, is EAQVTQNPRYLITVTGKKLTVTCSQNMNHEYMSWYRQDPGLGLRQIYYSMNVEVTDKGDVPEGYKVSRKEKRNFPLILESPSPNQTSLYFCASSPFGGSHEKLFFGSGTQLSVL.

CDR3 amino acids: CASSPVTGAGETQYF. The CDR3 DNA reads TGTGCCAGCAGCCCCGTGACAGGCGCGGGGGAGACCCAGTACTTC. The chain recombines TRBV11-2 with TRBJ2-5, with D perhaps being TRBD1 or TRBD2 (6 bases each). The V end was cut by 5 bases, the J end by 5 bases, with 18 bases between. This CDR3 is 15 amino acids long. Germline V gene lookup returns CDR1 SGHAT and CDR2 FQNNGV.

This chain joins TRBV4-1 and TRBJ2-3, with no clear D. The CDR3 has 16 residues. The V gene lost 2 bases and the J gene lost 1 base, with 13 bases spanning the gap. CDR1 and CDR2 from the germline V gene are MGHRA and YSYEKL. CDR3 amino acids: CASSQNLVSRTDTQYF. In nucleotides, the CDR3 is TGCGCCAGCAGCCAAAACCTCGTATCCCGCACAGATACGCAGTATTTT.

The chain has TRBV5-6 and TRBJ1-2; tentatively, D is TRBD1 (6 bases). CDR3 length: 16 residues. Germline V gene sequence: CDR1 SGHDT, CDR2 YYEEEE. Trimming pared 2 bases from V and 2 bases from J, leaving 16 bases between. The CDR3 sequence: CASSFANGQINYGYTF. CDR3 nucleotide sequence: TGTGCCAGCAGCTTCGCCAACGGACAGATAAACTATGGCTACACCTTC.

The chain has TRBV7-9 and TRBJ1-2; 8 bases fit TRBD1. This CDR3 has 15 residues. Losses at the gene ends were 5 bases for V and 6 bases for J; bases not matched to a gene: 11. Germline V lookup: CDR1 SEHNR, CDR2 FQNEAQ (reference sequence). CDR3 nucleotide sequence: TGTGCCAGCAGCCGTCCAGGACAGGGTGGTCATGGCTACACCTTC. Amino acid sequence: CASSRPGQGGHGYTF.

The rearrangement links TRBV6-5 to TRBJ1-3, with D perhaps TRBD1 (6 bases). The V end was cut by 7 bases, the J end by 4 bases, with 14 bases between. The CDR3 is made up of 14 amino acids. Germline values: CDR1 MNHEY, CDR2 SVGAGI. The CDR3 sequence: CASTLGGGGNTIYF. The DNA for the CDR3 is TGTGCCAGCACACTCGGAGGGGGAGGAAACACCATATATTTT.

The chain links TRBV9 to TRBJ1-2; D remains unclear. The V end was cut by 0 bases, the J end by 5 bases, with 5 bases between. The CDR3 loop spans 12 amino acids. Germline CDR1 reads SGDLS; CDR2 reads YYNGEE. This chain's CDR3 is CASSVVGYGYTF. In DNA, the CDR3 is TGTGCCAGCAGCGTAGTTGGGTATGGCTACACCTTC.